This T cell receptor (beta chain) was sequenced in a study of blood T cell repertoires in COVID-19. Germline V CDR1 and CDR2: MGHRA, YSYEKL. V lost 4 bases to trimming and J lost 8 bases; unmatched junction nucleotides: 11. The CDR3 runs to 15 residues. In the original workflow: Amplified reference gene primers provided the basis for estimating nucleated cell counts. Data came from immunoSEQ multiplex PCR; TCRdb stores just in-frame clones and leaves some out. The D gene and trimming were derived from the DNA, and the V and J assignments and clone size from that table. The table records some 180,000 clones, approximately 88% of them present only once. Those enrolled in Seattle joined during active infection and were followed longitudinally afterward.

Sequencing used peripheral blood. The source is a woman between 35 and 50 years old with COVID-19, enrolled during active disease. The chain recombines TRBV4-1 with TRBJ1-2; 9 bases line up with TRBD1. The CDR3 bases are TGCGCCAGCAGCCCTGACAGGGGGGCGATGTGGGGCTACACCTTC. It is translated as CASSPDRGAMWGYTF.